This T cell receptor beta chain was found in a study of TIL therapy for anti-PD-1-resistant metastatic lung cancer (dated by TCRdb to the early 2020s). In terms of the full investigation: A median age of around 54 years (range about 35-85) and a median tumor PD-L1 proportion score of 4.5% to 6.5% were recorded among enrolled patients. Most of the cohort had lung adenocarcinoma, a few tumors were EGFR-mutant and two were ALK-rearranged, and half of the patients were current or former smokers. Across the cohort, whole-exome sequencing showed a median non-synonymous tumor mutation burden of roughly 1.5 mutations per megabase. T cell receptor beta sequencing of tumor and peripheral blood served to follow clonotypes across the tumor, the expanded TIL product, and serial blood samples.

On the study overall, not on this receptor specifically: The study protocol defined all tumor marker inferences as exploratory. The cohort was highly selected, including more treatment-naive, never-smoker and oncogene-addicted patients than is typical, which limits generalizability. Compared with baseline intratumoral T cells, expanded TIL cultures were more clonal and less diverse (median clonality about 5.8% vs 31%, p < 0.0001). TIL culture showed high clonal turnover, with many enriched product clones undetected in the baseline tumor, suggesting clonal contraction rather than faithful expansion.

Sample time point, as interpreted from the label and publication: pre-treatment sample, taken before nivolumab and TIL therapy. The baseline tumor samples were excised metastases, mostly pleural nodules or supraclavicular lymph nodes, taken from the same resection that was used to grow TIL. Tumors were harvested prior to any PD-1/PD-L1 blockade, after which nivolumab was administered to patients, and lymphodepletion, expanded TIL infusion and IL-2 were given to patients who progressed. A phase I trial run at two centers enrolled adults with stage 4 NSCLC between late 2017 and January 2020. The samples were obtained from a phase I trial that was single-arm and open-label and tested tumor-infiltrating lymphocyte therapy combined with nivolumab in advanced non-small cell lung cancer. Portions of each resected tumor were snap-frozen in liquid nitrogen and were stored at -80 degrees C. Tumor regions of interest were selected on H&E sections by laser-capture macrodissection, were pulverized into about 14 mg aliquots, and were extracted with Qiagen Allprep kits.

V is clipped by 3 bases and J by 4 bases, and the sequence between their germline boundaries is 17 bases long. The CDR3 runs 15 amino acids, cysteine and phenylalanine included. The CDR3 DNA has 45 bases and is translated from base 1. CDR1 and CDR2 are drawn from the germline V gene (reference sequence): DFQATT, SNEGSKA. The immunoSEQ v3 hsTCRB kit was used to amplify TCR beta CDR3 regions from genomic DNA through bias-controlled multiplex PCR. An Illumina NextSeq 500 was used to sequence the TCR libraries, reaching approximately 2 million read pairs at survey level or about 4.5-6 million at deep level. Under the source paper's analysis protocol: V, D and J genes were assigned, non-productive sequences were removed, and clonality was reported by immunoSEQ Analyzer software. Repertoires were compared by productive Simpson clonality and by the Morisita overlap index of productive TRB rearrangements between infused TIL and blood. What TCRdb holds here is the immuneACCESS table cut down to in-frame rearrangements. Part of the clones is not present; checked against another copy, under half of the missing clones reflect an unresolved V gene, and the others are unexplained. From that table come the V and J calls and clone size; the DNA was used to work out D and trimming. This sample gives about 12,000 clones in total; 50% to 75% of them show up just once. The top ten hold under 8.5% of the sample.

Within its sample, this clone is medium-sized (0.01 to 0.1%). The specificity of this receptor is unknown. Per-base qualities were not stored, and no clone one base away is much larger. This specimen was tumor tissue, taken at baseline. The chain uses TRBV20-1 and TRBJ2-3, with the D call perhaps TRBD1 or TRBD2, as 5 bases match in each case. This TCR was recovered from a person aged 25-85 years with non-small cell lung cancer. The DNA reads TGCAGTGCTAGTCGGGACGATGGACGGTCAGATACGCAGTATTTT. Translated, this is CSASRDDGRSDTQYF.